The 23 T cell receptor beta chains in this list originate from one sample, sequenced in a study of CD8+CD57+ T cells in acquired aplastic anemia. All patients picked for sequencing had shown, by flow cytometry, an expansion of CD8+CD57+ cells. Using genomic DNA as the template, TCR beta VDJ and CDR3 profiling was carried out. TCRdb reanalysed the reads using MiXCR and keeps one entry per CDR3 protein. The sample lists about 160,000 distinct CDR3 sequences; about 64% were seen once. The sequenced sample was sorted CD4+, CD8+, or CD8+CD57+ T cells (not recorded which) from PBMCs. The receptors stem from a human donor with aplastic anemia.

The CDR3 DNA follows: TGTGCCACCGAATCGGCCGGACAGGGTTATCAGACCCAGTACTTC. This gives the protein CATESAGQGYQTQYF. The chain combines TRBV24-1 with TRBJ2-5; 8 nucleotides line up with TRBD1. Unmatched junction bases numbered 14, after V lost 9 bases and J lost 6 bases. CDR3 length: 15 amino acids. CDR1 and CDR2 (germline): KGHDR, SFDVKD.

The gene calls are TRBV7-9 and TRBJ2-7, with 7 bases matching TRBD2. The V and J ends lost 3 bases and 6 bases, in that order; junction bases with no gene match: 8. This CDR3 has 14 amino acids. Germline CDR1 SEHNR, CDR2 FQNEAQ (reference sequence). The CDR3 here is CASSLIREGAEQYF. CDR3 nucleotide sequence: TGTGCCAGCAGCTTGATAAGGGAGGGTGCCGAGCAGTACTTC.

V usage is TRBV10-3 and J usage is TRBJ2-7; D might be TRBD1 (6 bases). This CDR3 region has 14 residues. Between the trimmed V and J ends, which lost 10 bases and 3 bases, there was a span of 19 bases. Germline assignment: CDR1 ENHRY and CDR2 SYGVKD. For the CDR3, the DNA is TGTGCCAGCAGCCCTAGCTACAGGGACTACGAGCAGTACTTC. It specifies CASSPSYRDYEQYF.

This chain links TRBV7-6 with TRBJ2-3, with 8 positions matching TRBD2. V was pared by 5 bases and J by 3 bases, with 10 bases of the junction left unmatched. This CDR3 has 16 residues. Germline-derived CDR1 and CDR2 are SGHVS and FNYEAQ. This CDR3 reads CASSVLSGGVTDTQYF. The DNA of the CDR3 is TGTGCCAGCAGCGTATTAAGCGGGGGAGTAACAGATACGCAGTATTTT.

V usage is TRBV11-1 and J usage is TRBJ2-7; 8 bases align to TRBD1. V was clipped by 1 base and J by 3 bases; unmatched bases: 5. Germline V gene sequence: CDR1 SGHAT, CDR2 FQDESV (reference sequence). The CDR3 has 15 amino acids. The CDR3 nucleotides are TGTGCCAGCAGCTTAGGGCTGGACAGGGTCTACGAGCAGTACTTC. Translation: CASSLGLDRVYEQYF.

The rearrangement joins TRBV7-9 to TRBJ1-2, with 9 bases fitting TRBD1. Germline CDR1 SEHNR, CDR2 FQNEAQ (reference sequence). The CDR3 consists of 13 residues. The J segment lost 6 bases and the V segment lost 4 bases, leaving 3 bases of the junction unmatched. The CDR3 nucleotides read TGTGCCAGCAGCTGGGGGACAGGGAATGGCTACACCTTC. This sequence encodes CASSWGTGNGYTF.

This chain connects TRBV25-1 to TRBJ1-3; no reliable D call. The CDR3 is 14 residues long. The V end lost 5 bases, the J end lost 0 bases, and 8 bases lay between the germline ends. Germline assignment: CDR1 MGHDK and CDR2 SYGVNS. This CDR3 reads CASSPFLSGNTIYF. DNA for the CDR3: TGTGCCAGCAGTCCCTTCCTCTCTGGAAACACCATATATTTT. The whole variable domain, remainder taken from reference TRBV25-1 and TRBJ1-3, is EADIYQTPRYLVIGTGKKITLECSQTMGHDKMYWYQQDPGMELHLIHYSYGVNSTEKGDLSSESTVSRIRTEHFPLTLESARPSHTSQYLCASSPFLSGNTIYFGEGSWLTVV.

V usage is TRBV9 and J usage is TRBJ2-1, with 8 bases that match TRBD2. Germline V CDR1 and CDR2: SGDLS, YYNGEE. This CDR3 has 14 amino acids. With V trimmed by 4 bases and J by 3 bases, 3 bases remained unmatched. CDR3 loop: CASSSGGGYNEQFF. The CDR3 DNA reads TGTGCCAGCAGCTCGGGGGGGGGCTACAATGAGCAGTTCTTC.

V and J are TRBV5-1 and TRBJ2-3; 9 bases fit TRBD2. The germline V gene encodes CDR1 SGHRS and CDR2 YFSETQ. The CDR3 totals 14 residues. J was trimmed by 6 bases and V by 4 bases; bases with no gene match: 6. CDR3 sequence reads: CASSGGRAGDTQYF. DNA of the CDR3: TGCGCCAGCAGCGGCGGGAGGGCCGGGGATACGCAGTATTTT. The full variable domain, completed using reference TRBV5-1 and TRBJ2-3, is KAGVTQTPRYLIKTRGQQVTLSCSPISGHRSVSWYQQTPGQGLQFLFEYFSETQRNKGNFPGRFSGRQFSNSRSEMNVSTLELGDSALYLCASSGGRAGDTQYFGPGTRLTVL.

The chain uses TRBV20-1 and TRBJ2-7; D gene unclear. This CDR3 region has 14 residues. Germline CDR1 and CDR2: DFQATT and SNEGSKA (reference sequence). Trimming removed 0 bases at V and 0 bases at J, with 9 bases between. CDR3 sequence: CSAREGSSSYEQYF. The CDR3 nucleotides are TGCAGTGCTAGAGAGGGTAGTTCCTCCTACGAGCAGTACTTC.

V gene TRBV29-1 combines with J gene TRBJ2-2; D is ambiguous. V was shortened by 7 bases and J by 1 base, with 7 bases between the two germline ends. Looked up from germline, CDR1 is SQVTM and CDR2 is ANQGSEA. The CDR3 spans 12 residues. The CDR3 reads CSAAENTGELFF. CDR3 DNA sequence: TGCAGCGCTGCAGAGAACACCGGGGAGCTGTTTTTT.

J is TRBJ2-2 and V is TRBV25-1; D might be TRBD2 (6 bases). This CDR3 spans 14 amino acids. Trimming removed 3 bases from V and 5 bases from J, with 10 bases in between. CDR1 MGHDK and CDR2 SYGVNS come from the germline V gene. The CDR3: CASSEGGRTGELFF. The CDR3 coding sequence is TGTGCCAGCAGTGAGGGGGGAAGGACCGGGGAGCTGTTTTTT.

This rearrangement joins TRBV24-1 to TRBJ2-3; D may correspond to TRBD1 or TRBD2 (5 bases each). Trimming stripped 1 base from V and 0 bases from J, with 7 bases between. Germline CDR1 is KGHDR and CDR2 is SFDVKD. This CDR3 comprises 15 residues. The CDR3 is CATSDFWDSTDTQYF. Here the CDR3 DNA reads TGTGCCACCAGTGATTTCTGGGACAGCACAGATACGCAGTATTTT.

J is TRBJ2-7 and V is TRBV29-1; 7 nucleotides match TRBD2. The germline V gene has CDR1 SQVTM and CDR2 ANQGSEA. This CDR3 is built from 13 residues. J lost 2 bases, V lost 4 bases, and 5 bases had no gene match. CDR3 amino acids: CSVGGGSAYEQYF. The DNA of the CDR3 is TGCAGCGTTGGGGGCGGGAGCGCCTACGAGCAGTACTTC.

The chain is built from TRBV7-2 and TRBJ2-7, with D unclear. Trimming stripped 3 bases from V and 3 bases from J, with 6 bases between. Germline V gene lookup returns CDR1 SGHTA and CDR2 FQGNSA. CDR3 length: 12 residues. The CDR3 here is CASSLVGYEQYV. In DNA form, the CDR3 reads TGTGCCAGCAGCTTGGTGGGCTACGAGCAGTACGTC.

This rearrangement joins TRBV20-1 to TRBJ1-1; D gene unclear. Germline V gene sequence: CDR1 DFQATT, CDR2 SNEGSKA (reference sequence). V shed 4 bases and J shed 0 bases, with 9 bases lying between them. The CDR3 has 13 residues. As DNA, the CDR3 is TGCAGTGCTACCCGGGATATGAACACTGAAGCTTTCTTT. Encoded protein: CSATRDMNTEAFF.

This sequence joins TRBV12-3 or TRBV12-4 and TRBJ1-1; no clear D. V lost 5 bases and J 8 bases, leaving 9 bases between the germline ends. The CDR3 has 11 residues. Here the CDR3 reads CASSPIIEAFF. In nucleotides, the CDR3 is TGTGCCAGCAGTCCAATAATAGAAGCTTTCTTT.

This rearrangement joins TRBV19 to TRBJ1-2, with D hard to call. CDR3 length equals 14 residues. CDR1 and CDR2 (germline): LNHDA, SQIVND (reference sequence). The V end lost 0 bases, the J end lost 4 bases, and 9 bases lay between the germline ends. The CDR3 nucleotides are TGTGCCAGTAGTATAGACTACAGCTTCTATGGCTACACCTTC. The encoded protein is CASSIDYSFYGYTF.

The chain recombines TRBV7-8 with TRBJ2-1, with TRBD1 as a possible D gene (5 bases). V was shortened by 5 bases and J by 5 bases, with 19 bases between the two germline ends. This CDR3 comprises 16 residues. In germline, CDR1 is SGHVS, CDR2 FQNEAQ. The CDR3 nucleotides are TGTGCCAGCAGCGCAAGTGTAGGGGCGTGGAACAATGAGCAGTTCTTC. Amino acid sequence: CASSASVGAWNNEQFF.

The rearrangement joins TRBV19 to TRBJ1-1; 8 bases map to TRBD1. This CDR3 spans 15 amino acids. V gave up 3 bases and J gave up 1 base; unmatched junction bases: 4. Germline assignment: CDR1 LNHDA and CDR2 SQIVND (reference sequence). The CDR3 bases are TGTGCCAGTAGTATGGGACAGGAGTCGAACACTGAAGCTTTCTTT. Protein: CASSMGQESNTEAFF.

The CDR3 sequence: CASARGNQETQYF. CDR3 DNA: TGTGCCAGCGCCCGGGGGAACCAAGAGACCCAGTACTTC. The chain links TRBV2 to TRBJ2-5; the D gene is possibly TRBD2 (6 bases). The CDR3 is 13 amino acids. In germline, CDR1 is SNHLY, CDR2 FYNNEI. Trimming left V 8 bases short and J 0 bases short, with 10 bases between.

This clonotype was picked up a small number of times. The chain uses TRBV4-3 and TRBJ2-7, with D maybe TRBD2 (5 bases). The length of the CDR3 is 16 residues. V was shortened by 0 bases and J by 9 bases, with 21 bases between the two germline ends. Germline CDR1 LGHNA, CDR2 YSLEER. This CDR3 reads CASSQDWARGPDTQYV. In nucleotides, the CDR3 is TGCGCCAGCAGCCAAGATTGGGCACGGGGTCCCGATACGCAGTACGTC.

The V call is TRBV11-3, the J call TRBJ2-1; TRBD2 agrees at 8 bases. After removal of 2 bases from V and 2 bases from J, the junction contained 2 bases not matched to a gene. CDR3 length: 15 residues. Germline V CDR1 and CDR2: SGHNT, YENEEA. This chain's CDR3 is CASSLHGGAYNEQFF. For the CDR3, the DNA is TGTGCCAGCAGCTTACACGGGGGGGCCTACAATGAGCAGTTCTTC.